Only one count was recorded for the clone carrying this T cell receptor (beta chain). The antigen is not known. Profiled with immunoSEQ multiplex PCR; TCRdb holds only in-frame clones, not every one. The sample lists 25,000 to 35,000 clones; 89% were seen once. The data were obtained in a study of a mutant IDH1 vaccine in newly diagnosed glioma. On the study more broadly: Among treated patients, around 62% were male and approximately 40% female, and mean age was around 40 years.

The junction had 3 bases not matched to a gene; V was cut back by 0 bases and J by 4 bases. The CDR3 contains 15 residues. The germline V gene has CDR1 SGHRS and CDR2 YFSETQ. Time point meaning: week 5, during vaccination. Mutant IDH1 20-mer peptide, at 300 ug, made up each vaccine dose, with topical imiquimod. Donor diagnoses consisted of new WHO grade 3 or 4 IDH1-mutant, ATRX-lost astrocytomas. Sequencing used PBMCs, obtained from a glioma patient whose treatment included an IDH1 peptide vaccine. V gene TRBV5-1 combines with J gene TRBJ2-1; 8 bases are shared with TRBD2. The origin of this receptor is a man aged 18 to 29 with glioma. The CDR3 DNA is TGCGCCAGCAGCTTGGCTAGCGGGTATTACAATGAGCAGTTCTTC. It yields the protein CASSLASGYYNEQFF.